Listed below are T cell receptor beta chains from one sample, sequenced in a study of cytomegalovirus exposure and HLA in healthy donors. Assay: immunoSEQ multiplex PCR; the TCRdb copy retains only in-frame clones and omits some. The table records fewer than 110,000 clones, under 80% of them present only once. Sequenced: PBMCs. These receptors were taken from a woman aged 40-49 years in good health and CMV-seropositive. Each CDR3 is given with its conserved first and last residue. A D gene is named only where the DNA matches it firmly. Some rows have no size entry. The others give once, few or many, or a class for an expanded clone.

>.|.|TRBJ1-2|TRBV29-1
CSVEDSTPQLVYGYTF
>.|.|TRBJ1-1|TRBV6-5
CASSPTGVFTEAFF
>TRBD2|once|TRBJ2-2|TRBV7-9
CASSSQTLAGATGELFF
>TRBD1|few|TRBJ1-1|TRBV29-1
CSGGQVMNTEAFF
>.|.|TRBJ1-5|TRBV5-1
CASSDGTANQPQHF
>TRBD2|.|TRBJ2-2|TRBV2
CASRPFTSGGNGELFF
>TRBD1|.|TRBJ2-3|TRBV27
CASSSRQGAPSTDTQYF
>TRBD2|once|TRBJ2-1|TRBV15
CATSRVAAGEQFF
>.|few|TRBJ2-5|TRBV29-1
CSPLGGDKTQYF
>TRBD1|few|TRBJ1-4|TRBV4-1
CASRQTGGGEKLFF
>.|.|TRBJ1-5|TRBV13
CASSLGRGLGQPQHF
>TRBD1|once|TRBJ2-5|TRBV10-1
CASSVDTGGTQYF
>TRBD1|.|TRBJ1-4|TRBV5-6
CASSRQGAPNEKLFF
>.|.|TRBJ2-2|TRBV7-9
CASSRPGQTGELFF